These 25 T cell receptor beta chains share one sample of origin, sequenced in a study of T cell repertoires in breast cancer. The expanded emulsion RT-PCR method captured paired alpha and beta chains from CD8+ T cells. Unpaired genes were suppressed by blocking oligonucleotides during a second nested PCR. MiXCR, applied by TCRdb to the emulsion pairing reads, yields one record per CDR3 protein. This sample has roughly 40,000 distinct CDR3 sequences; 45% occur once, and the top ten carry less than 70%. Sequencing was done on a sample of CD8+ T cells. The receptor source for this set is a pool of human donors with breast cancer or a healthy control (not recorded which).

The genes are TRBV5-1 and TRBJ2-5; D gene unclear. This CDR3 comprises 12 residues. Germline CDR1 reads SGHRS; CDR2 reads YFSETQ. Deletions cut 2 bases from V and 0 bases from J, with 2 bases between. The CDR3 nucleotides are TGCGCCAGCAGCTTCAACCAAGAGACCCAGTACTTC. The encoded protein is CASSFNQETQYF.

The V and J genes are TRBV10-3 and TRBJ2-1, with D possibly being TRBD2 (6 bases). The CDR3 length is 12 residues. The V end lost 6 bases, the J end lost 9 bases, and 12 bases lay between the germline ends. The germline gives CDR1 ENHRY, CDR2 SYGVKD. CDR3 in amino acids: CAISTGVVEQFF. The DNA of the CDR3 is TGTGCCATCAGCACGGGAGTGGTTGAGCAGTTCTTC.

This clonotype has just a few counts. V and J are TRBV3-1 and TRBJ2-1; D is possibly TRBD2 (6 bases). V was pared by 4 bases and J by 4 bases, with 23 bases between. Germline V gene lookup returns CDR1 LGHDT and CDR2 YNNKEL (reference sequence). The CDR3 runs to 18 residues. In DNA, the CDR3 is TGTGCCAGCAGCCGAAACCCGGACTCGGGCGGGGTTTACAATGAGCAGTTCTTC. Protein product: CASSRNPDSGGVYNEQFF.

This clonotype was seen only a few times. The chain couples TRBV4-1 to TRBJ2-5, with D perhaps matching TRBD1 or TRBD2 (6 bases each). CDR1 is MGHRA, CDR2 YSYEKL, per germline. This CDR3 region has 13 residues. The ends were cut back, 5 bases at V and 2 bases at J, with 9 bases in the middle. CDR3 region: CASSGGPQETQYF. For the CDR3, the DNA is TGCGCCAGCAGCGGGGGGCCACAAGAGACCCAGTACTTC.

This clonotype was counted a few times. The rearrangement joins TRBV12-3 or TRBV12-4 to TRBJ1-1; the D is unclear. Between the trimmed V and J ends, which lost 4 bases and 1 base, there was a span of 13 bases. This CDR3 is 15 amino acids long. The CDR3 bases are TGTGCCAGCAGTTCAATCGAGGGCAGGAACACTGAAGCTTTCTTT. Amino acids: CASSSIEGRNTEAFF.

The CDR3 nucleotides read TGTGCCAGCGCTCCGAGGTTCCCCTACGAGCAGTACTTC. Amino acid sequence: CASAPRFPYEQYF. The V and J genes are TRBV25-1 and TRBJ2-7; D unresolved. There are 13 residues in the CDR3. Between the trimmed V and J ends, which lost 8 bases and 2 bases, there was a span of 13 bases. CDR1 is MGHDK and CDR2 is SYGVNS in the germline V gene.

By share of the sample, this clonotype is medium-sized. The rearrangement links TRBV27 to TRBJ2-1; the D gene is possibly TRBD2 (5 bases). Looked up from germline, CDR1 is MNHEY and CDR2 is SMNVEV (reference sequence). This CDR3 is 15 amino acids long. V lost 2 bases and J lost 2, with 10 bases in between. The CDR3 loop is CASSLVGVTYNEQFF. CDR3 nucleotides: TGTGCCAGCAGTTTAGTGGGAGTGACCTACAATGAGCAGTTCTTC.

The chain couples TRBV6-1 to TRBJ2-7; D remains unclear. The germline CDR1 and CDR2 sequences are MNHNS and SASEGT. The CDR3 runs 14 residues. V lost 2 bases and J 3 bases, leaving 11 bases between the germline ends. The CDR3 region has the DNA TGTGCCAGCAGTGAAACGGCGGATGGCTACGAGCAGTACTTC. It encodes CASSETADGYEQYF.

The chain couples TRBV19 to TRBJ1-1; D gene uncertain. Germline CDR1 is LNHDA and CDR2 is SQIVND (reference sequence). CDR3 length: 13 amino acids. V lost 4 bases and J 1 base, leaving 7 bases between the germline ends. This CDR3 reads CASSRWENTEAFF. The CDR3 DNA sequence: TGTGCCAGTAGTAGATGGGAGAACACTGAAGCTTTCTTT.

Concerning this clonotype itself: This likely comes from a read error, as the CDR3 has no conserved phenylalanine or tryptophan at its end. The chain couples TRBV4-1 to TRBJ2-3; 9 bases fit TRBD2. The CDR3 is 16 residues long. After removal of 5 bases from V and 2 bases from J, the junction contained 8 bases not matched to a gene. Germline CDR1 reads MGHRA; CDR2 reads YSYEKL. In DNA, the CDR3 is TGCGCCAGCAGCTCAACGACTAGCGGCCTCACAGATACGCAGTATTCT. Translated, it gives CASSSTTSGLTDTQYS.

The V and J genes are TRBV7-9 and TRBJ1-5; 7 nucleotides match TRBD1. Germline CDR1 SEHNR, CDR2 FQNEAQ (reference sequence). The CDR3 runs to 15 residues. Trimming cost V 2 bases and J 9 bases; bases outside gene matches: 10. CDR3 nucleotide sequence: TGTGCCAGCAGCTTATCGACAGGGAGGGAGGGGCCCCAGCATTTT. This encodes CASSLSTGREGPQHF.

This clonotype has just a few counts. The chain employs TRBV20-1 and TRBJ2-7; the match to TRBD2 covers 10 bases. This CDR3 contains 14 residues. V gave up 5 bases and J gave up 3 bases; unmatched junction bases: 7. Germline V gene lookup returns CDR1 DFQATT and CDR2 SNEGSKA (reference sequence). The CDR3 sequence is CSAPTSGNLYEQYF. In DNA form, the CDR3 reads TGCAGTGCTCCAACTAGCGGGAATCTCTACGAGCAGTACTTC.

This clonotype occurred a few times. The V call is TRBV7-2, the J call TRBJ2-3, with D uncertain. The length of the CDR3 is 14 residues. V dropped 3 bases and J dropped 0 bases, with 7 bases sitting between them. Germline CDR1 and CDR2: SGHTA and FQGNSA. The CDR3 coding sequence is TGTGCCAGCAGCTTTGGCCTAAGCACAGATACGCAGTATTTT. Protein sequence: CASSFGLSTDTQYF.

The chain links TRBV12-3 or TRBV12-4 to TRBJ2-1; D is undetermined. The CDR3 runs to 16 residues. V was pared by 6 bases and J by 5 bases, with 20 bases between. The CDR3 region is CASRKGSAPRNNEQFF. CDR3 DNA sequence: TGTGCCAGCAGGAAGGGTTCGGCTCCACGTAACAATGAGCAGTTCTTC.

The chain joins TRBV6-5 to TRBJ2-7; no firm D call. Trimming took 0 bases from V and 2 from J, leaving 14 bases between them. Germline-derived CDR1 and CDR2 are MNHEY and SVGAGI. This CDR3 region has 16 residues. CDR3 sequence reads: CASSYSLGLDTYEQYF. The CDR3 DNA reads as TGTGCCAGCAGTTACTCGTTAGGGCTTGACACCTACGAGCAGTACTTC.

V usage is TRBV27 and J usage is TRBJ2-7; D perhaps matches TRBD2 (8 bases). CDR1 and CDR2 (germline): MNHEY, SMNVEV (reference sequence). Trimming cost V 0 bases and J 6 bases, with 15 bases left between them. This CDR3 has 15 residues. CDR3 nucleotide sequence: TGTGCCAGCAGTTTATCGGGACTAGGGGGCTGCGAGCAGTACTTC. It encodes CASSLSGLGGCEQYF.

V gene TRBV29-1 combines with J gene TRBJ2-5; D ambiguous. V lost 0 bases to trimming and J lost 2 bases, with 7 bases between them. CDR1 SQVTM and CDR2 ANQGSEA come from the germline V gene. This CDR3 is 13 amino acids long. The CDR3 is CSVEDHGQETQYF. The CDR3 DNA reads TGCAGCGTTGAAGATCACGGGCAAGAGACCCAGTACTTC.

This clonotype was recorded a few times. The gene calls are TRBV4-2 and TRBJ2-5; D uncertain. The V end was cut by 3 bases, the J end by 4 bases, with 12 bases between. Germline assignment: CDR1 LGHNA and CDR2 YNFKEQ. The length of the CDR3 is 14 residues. The CDR3 sequence is CASSQYGSRETQYF. For the CDR3, the DNA is TGTGCCAGCAGCCAGTACGGATCACGAGAGACCCAGTACTTC.

This clonotype was seen only a few times. This rearrangement joins TRBV12-3 or TRBV12-4 to TRBJ2-2, with TRBD1 matching over 7 bases. The CDR3 spans 21 residues. With 9 bases clipped from V and 8 bases from J, the junction kept 33 bases outside the gene matches. The CDR3 here is CASSGQPSPGSTPTTLGELFF. CDR3 DNA sequence: TGTGCCAGTTCGGGACAGCCCTCGCCTGGGTCTACACCAACTACTTTAGGGGAGCTGTTTTTT.

This clonotype was seen at least ten times. This chain links TRBV6-5 with TRBJ2-5, with D tentatively TRBD1 or TRBD2 (5 bases each). The CDR3 consists of 17 residues. Germline V gene data show CDR1 as MNHEY and CDR2 as SVGAGI. V lost 6 bases to trimming and J lost 0 bases, with 20 bases between them. The CDR3 is CASSYTPPPGHQETQYF. The CDR3 nucleotides read TGTGCCAGCAGCTATACCCCACCTCCGGGACACCAAGAGACCCAGTACTTC.

This clonotype was observed a few times. The chain links TRBV30 to TRBJ1-2, with TRBD1 as a possible D gene (6 bases). Germline V lookup: CDR1 GTSNPN, CDR2 SVGIG (reference sequence). The CDR3 loop spans 16 amino acids. V was trimmed by 1 base and J by 4 bases, leaving 19 bases between them. The CDR3 DNA is TGTGCCTGGAGTGCCGACCTCCGACAGGCATTCTATGGCTACACCTTC. Protein sequence: CAWSADLRQAFYGYTF.

This clonotype came up once. This chain joins TRBV12-3 or TRBV12-4 and TRBJ1-1, with D hard to call. CDR3 size: 13 residues. V was clipped by 3 bases and J by 5 bases, with 10 bases between them. In nucleotides, the CDR3 is TGTGCCAGCAGTTTTGGACCGGGGACTGAAGCTTTCTTT. Its protein is CASSFGPGTEAFF.

This chain uses TRBV6-2 or TRBV6-3 with TRBJ2-1, with TRBD2 as a possible D gene (5 bases). The CDR3 is 17 amino acids. Germline assignment: CDR1 MNHEY and CDR2 SVGEGT. V lost 10 bases to trimming and J lost 8 bases, with 30 bases between them. CDR3 residues: CAIKSSGKVGDGDEQFF. DNA of the CDR3: TGTGCCATCAAGTCCTCGGGAAAGGTCGGGGATGGTGATGAGCAGTTCTTC.

With regard to this clonotype: One junction end disagrees with the germline gene, perhaps due to a read error. This chain connects TRBV20-1 to TRBJ2-3; 7 bases are shared with TRBD2. CDR3 length equals 14 residues. The germline V gene encodes CDR1 DFQATT and CDR2 SNEGSKA (reference sequence). The CDR3 DNA follows: TGCAGTGCTGGAGATGCCGGCGGGGGAGATACGCAGTATTTT. It encodes CSAGDAGGGDTQYF.

The chain combines TRBV10-3 with TRBJ1-4; 7 bases agree with TRBD1. With 3 bases clipped from V and 5 bases from J, the junction kept 9 bases outside the gene matches. This CDR3 comprises 16 residues. Per the germline V gene, CDR1 is ENHRY and CDR2 is SYGVKD. The CDR3 DNA reads TGTGCCATCAGTGACCCATCGGGACAGACAAATGAAAAACTGTTTTTT. It codes for CAISDPSGQTNEKLFF.